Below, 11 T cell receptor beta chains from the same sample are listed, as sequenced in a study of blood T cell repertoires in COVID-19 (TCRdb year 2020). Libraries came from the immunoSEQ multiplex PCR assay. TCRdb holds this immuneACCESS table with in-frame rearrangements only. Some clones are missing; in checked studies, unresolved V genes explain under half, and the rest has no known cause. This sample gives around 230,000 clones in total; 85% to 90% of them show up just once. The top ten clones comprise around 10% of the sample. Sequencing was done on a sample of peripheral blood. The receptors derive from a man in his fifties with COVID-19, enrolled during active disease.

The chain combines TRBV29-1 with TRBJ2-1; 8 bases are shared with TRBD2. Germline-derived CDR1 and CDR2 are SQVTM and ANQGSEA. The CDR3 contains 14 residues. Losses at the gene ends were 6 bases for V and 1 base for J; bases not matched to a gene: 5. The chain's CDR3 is CSVGGTRSYNEQFF. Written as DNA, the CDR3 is TGCAGCGTCGGGGGGACTAGATCCTACAATGAGCAGTTCTTC.

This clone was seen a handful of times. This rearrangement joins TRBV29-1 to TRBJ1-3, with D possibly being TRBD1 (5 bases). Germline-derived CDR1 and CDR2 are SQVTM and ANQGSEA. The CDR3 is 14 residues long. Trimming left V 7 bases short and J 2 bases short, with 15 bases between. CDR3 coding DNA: TGCAGCGCTGCACCGCAGGGTCCTGGAAACACCATATATTTT. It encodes CSAAPQGPGNTIYF.

CDR3 sequence: CASSPWASGETQYF. CDR3 sequence (DNA): TGTGCCAGCAGTCCCTGGGCTAGCGGCGAGACCCAGTACTTC. V gene TRBV2 combines with J gene TRBJ2-5, with 7 bases lining up with TRBD2. Germline CDR1 SNHLY, CDR2 FYNNEI. This CDR3 comprises 14 residues. With V trimmed by 5 bases and J by 5 bases, 8 bases remained unmatched.

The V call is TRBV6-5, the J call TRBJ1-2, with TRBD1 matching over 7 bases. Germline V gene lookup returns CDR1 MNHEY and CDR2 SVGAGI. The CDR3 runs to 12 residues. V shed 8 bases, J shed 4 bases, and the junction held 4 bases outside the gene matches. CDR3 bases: TGTGCCAGCTTCCGGGACAGCTATGGCTACACCTTC. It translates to CASFRDSYGYTF.

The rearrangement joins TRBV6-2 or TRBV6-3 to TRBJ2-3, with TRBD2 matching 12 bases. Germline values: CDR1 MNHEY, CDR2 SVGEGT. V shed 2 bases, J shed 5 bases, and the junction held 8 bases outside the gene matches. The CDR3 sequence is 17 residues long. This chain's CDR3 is CASSYDQPGLAGDTQYF. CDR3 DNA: TGTGCCAGCAGTTACGATCAACCGGGACTAGCGGGAGATACGCAGTATTTT.

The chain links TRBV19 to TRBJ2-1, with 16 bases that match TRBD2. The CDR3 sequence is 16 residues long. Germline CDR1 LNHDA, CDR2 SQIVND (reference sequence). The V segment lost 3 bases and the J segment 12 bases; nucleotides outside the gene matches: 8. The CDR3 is CASSISLGLAGGRQFF. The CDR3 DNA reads TGTGCCAGTAGTATCTCACTGGGACTAGCGGGGGGGCGGCAGTTCTTC. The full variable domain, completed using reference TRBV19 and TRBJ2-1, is DGGITQSPKYLFRKEGQNVTLSCEQNLNHDAMYWYRQDPGQGLRLIYYSQIVNDFQKGDIAEGYSVSREKKESFPLTVTSAQKNPTAFYLCASSISLGLAGGRQFFGPGTRLTVL.

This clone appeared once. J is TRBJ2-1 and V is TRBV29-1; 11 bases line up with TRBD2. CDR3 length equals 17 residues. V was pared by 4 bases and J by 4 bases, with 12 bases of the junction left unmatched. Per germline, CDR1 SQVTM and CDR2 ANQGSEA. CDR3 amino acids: CSVATGLAGGLYNEQFF. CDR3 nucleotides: TGCAGCGTTGCAACGGGTCTAGCGGGAGGCCTATACAATGAGCAGTTCTTC.

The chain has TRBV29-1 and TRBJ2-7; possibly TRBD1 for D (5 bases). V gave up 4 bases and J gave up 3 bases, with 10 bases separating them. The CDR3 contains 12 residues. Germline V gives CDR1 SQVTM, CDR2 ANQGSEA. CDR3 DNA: TGCAGCGTTGGTGCGACAGACTACGAGCAGTACTTC. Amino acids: CSVGATDYEQYF.

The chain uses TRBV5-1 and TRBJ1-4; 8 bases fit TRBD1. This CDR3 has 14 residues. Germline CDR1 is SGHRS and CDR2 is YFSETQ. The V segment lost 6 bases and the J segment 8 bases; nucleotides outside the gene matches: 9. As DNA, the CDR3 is TGCGCCAGCACCAGGACAGGGATCAGCGAAAAACTGTTTTTT. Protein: CASTRTGISEKLFF.

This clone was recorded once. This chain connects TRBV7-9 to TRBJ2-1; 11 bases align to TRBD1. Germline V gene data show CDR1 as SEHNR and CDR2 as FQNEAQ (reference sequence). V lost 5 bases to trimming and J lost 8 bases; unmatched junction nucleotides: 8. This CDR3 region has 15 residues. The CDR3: CASSPWDRGSDEQFF. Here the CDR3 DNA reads TGTGCCAGCAGCCCCTGGGACAGGGGGTCGGATGAGCAGTTCTTC.

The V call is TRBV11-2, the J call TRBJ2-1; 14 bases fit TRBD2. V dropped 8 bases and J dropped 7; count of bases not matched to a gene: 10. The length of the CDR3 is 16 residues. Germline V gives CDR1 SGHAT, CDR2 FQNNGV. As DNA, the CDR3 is TGTGCCAGCTGGGGGACTAGCGGGAGTCCGGCGAATGAGCAGTTCTTC. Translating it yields CASWGTSGSPANEQFF.